This T cell receptor beta chain is from a study of OX40 agonist ivuxolimab in advanced cancers. Regarding the research as a whole: Ivuxolimab was an agonistic, fully human IgG2 monoclonal antibody directed against OX40 (CD134), a costimulatory receptor. The purpose of peripheral TCRbeta sequencing was to test whether ivuxolimab changed TCR sequence diversity and led to clonal T-cell expansion. Prior anti-PD-1, anti-PD-L1 or anti-CTLA-4 therapy was permitted, and approximately 40% of dose-escalation patients had received checkpoint inhibitors. Intravenous ivuxolimab was administered to patients every 2 weeks at six dose levels: 0.01, 0.1, 0.3, 1.5, 3 and 10 mg/kg. The paper covers the monotherapy dose-escalation part of the phase I ivuxolimab trial, which included N of about 51 patients. A male proportion of roughly 80% and a mean age of about 60 years, ranging from roughly 23 to 79, were recorded for the dose-escalation cohort. Partial responses occurred in three dose-escalation patients, of whom one had hepatocellular carcinoma and two had cutaneous melanoma. Among the roughly 54 dose-escalation patients, roughly 20 had hepatocellular carcinoma, some 15 melanoma, 9 renal cell carcinoma and 9 head and neck cancer. Results the study describes overall, beyond this receptor: At doses of 0.1 to 3.0 mg/kg, clonal expansion of both CD4+ and CD8+ blood T cells was observed from baseline to week 6. The antigen specificity of the clonally expanded peripheral T cells was not determined. In the 0.1-3.0 mg/kg groups, partial responders had among the lowest normalized peripheral clonal expansion, particularly in CD8+ T cells. Low levels of normalized T-cell clonal expansion were also seen in some nonresponding patients. After ivuxolimab, expanded clones were on average more numerous among CD8+ T cells than among CD4+ T cells.

To sequence the TCRbeta CDR3 region, genomic DNA was isolated from the sorted cells. TCRbeta CDR3 regions were sequenced using the immunoSEQ Assay. TCRdb provides this immuneACCESS table in a form limited to in-frame rearrangements. Some clones are lacking; in checked studies, under half of them reflect an unresolved V gene, and why the rest are absent is not known. The sample table shows about 48,000 clones, and approximately 88% are seen once. 9.5% to 15% of the sample is in the top ten clones. Patients with autoimmune disease history or receiving systemic immunosuppression were excluded from the trial. Peripheral blood for TCR sequencing was drawn from every dose cohort at baseline, at cycle 4 day 1 and at cycle 7 day 1. Samples came from an open-label, multicenter, first-in-human phase I dose-escalation trial of ivuxolimab. Adults with locally advanced or metastatic head and neck squamous cell, hepatocellular, melanoma or renal cell carcinoma were enrolled in the trial. CD4+ and CD8+ T cells were sorted separately from peripheral blood before TCR sequencing.

Concerning this clone itself: Its specific antigen is unknown. There are no base qualities to consult, and no much larger clone falls within one base.

The junction shows trimming of 1 base on V and 4 bases on J, plus 14 bases between the germline ends. The germline V gene gives CDR1 as MNHNS and CDR2 as SASEGT. The CDR3 sequence holds 15 residues, the cysteine and valine included. Only CDR3 DNA is held: 45 bases, read in frame from base 1. The TCR sequence derives from an adult with an advanced solid tumor such as melanoma, head and neck, liver or kidney cancer. The specimen comprised CD4+ or CD8+ T cells sorted from blood, sampled in a trial of the OX40 agonist ivuxolimab. Rearrangement joined TRBV6-1 to TRBJ2-7; no D gene call is confident. The DNA sequence reads TGTGCCAGCAGTGAAGTATTTGGGCAGATTTACGAGCAGTACGTC. It translates to CASSEVFGQIYEQYV.